This record concerns one T cell receptor beta chain sequence. Its cognate antigen is unknown. This specimen belongs to a study of response to subunit inactivated influenza vaccine. Study conclusions and caveats: The authors put forward the suggestion that each seasonal influenza vaccination may bring in only a limited number of new T cells.

Using its own MiXCR run on the RT-PCR reads, TCRdb lists one record per CDR3 protein. Of about 700,000 distinct CDR3 sequences listed, 15% to 17% are singletons. The sample here was PBMCs from blood, taken about 13 days after vaccination. This receptor was taken from a man aged 45 to 65 who received an inactivated influenza vaccine.

DNA of the CDR3: TGTGCCAGCAGCTTAACGGCAGGGTCCCAAGAGACCCAGTACTTC. This encodes CASSLTAGSQETQYF. The chain links TRBV7-3 to TRBJ2-5; TRBD1 might be the D (5 bases). In germline, CDR1 is SGHTA, CDR2 FQGTGA. Trimming left V 0 bases short and J 1 base short, with 9 bases between. This CDR3 spans 15 amino acids. Using reference TRBV7-3 and TRBJ2-5 for the parts outside the CDR3, the full variable domain is GAGVSQTPSNKVTEKGKYVELRCDPISGHTALYWYRQSLGQGPEFLIYFQGTGAADDSGLPNDRFFAVRPEGSVSTLKIQRTERGDSAVYLCASSLTAGSQETQYFGPGTRLLVL.